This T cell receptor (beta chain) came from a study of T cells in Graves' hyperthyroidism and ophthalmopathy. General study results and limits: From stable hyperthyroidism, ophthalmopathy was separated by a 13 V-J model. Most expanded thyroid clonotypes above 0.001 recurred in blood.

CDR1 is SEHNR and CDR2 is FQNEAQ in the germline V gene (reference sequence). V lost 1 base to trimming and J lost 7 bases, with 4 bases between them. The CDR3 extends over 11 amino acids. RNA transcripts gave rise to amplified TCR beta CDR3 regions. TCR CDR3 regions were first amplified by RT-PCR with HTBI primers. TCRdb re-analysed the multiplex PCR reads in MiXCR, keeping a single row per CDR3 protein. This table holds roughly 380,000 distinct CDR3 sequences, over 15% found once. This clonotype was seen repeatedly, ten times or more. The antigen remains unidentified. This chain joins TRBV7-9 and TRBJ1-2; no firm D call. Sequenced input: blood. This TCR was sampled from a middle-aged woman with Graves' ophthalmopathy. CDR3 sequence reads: CASSLVTGYTF. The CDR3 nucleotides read TGTGCCAGCAGCTTAGTTACTGGCTACACCTTC.